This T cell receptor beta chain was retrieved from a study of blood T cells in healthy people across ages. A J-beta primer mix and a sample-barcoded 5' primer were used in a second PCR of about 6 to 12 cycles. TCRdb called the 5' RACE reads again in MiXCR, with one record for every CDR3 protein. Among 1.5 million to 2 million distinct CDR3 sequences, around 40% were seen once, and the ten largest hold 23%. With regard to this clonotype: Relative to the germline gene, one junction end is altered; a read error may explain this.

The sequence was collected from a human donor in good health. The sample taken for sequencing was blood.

In DNA, the CDR3 is TGTGCTAGCAGCTTATCCTACGGGACTAGCGGAGAGACCCAGTACTTC. Translated: CASSLSYGTSGETQYF. The rearrangement links TRBV7-7 to TRBJ2-5, with 11 bases that match TRBD2. This CDR3 has 16 residues. Germline CDR1 and CDR2: SSHAT and FNYEAQ (reference sequence).